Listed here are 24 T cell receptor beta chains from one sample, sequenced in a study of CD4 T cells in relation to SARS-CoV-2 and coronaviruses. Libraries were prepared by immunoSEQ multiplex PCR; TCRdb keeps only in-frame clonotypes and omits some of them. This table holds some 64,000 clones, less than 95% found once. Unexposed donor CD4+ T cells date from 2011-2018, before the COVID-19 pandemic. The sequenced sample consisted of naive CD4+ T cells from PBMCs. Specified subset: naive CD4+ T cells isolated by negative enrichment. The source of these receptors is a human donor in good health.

The DNA for the CDR3 is TGTGCCAGCAGTTATAGGGGGACAGGGTCCTACGAGCAGTACTTC. This gives the protein CASSYRGTGSYEQYF. The chain carries TRBV28 and TRBJ2-7; 9 positions match TRBD1. This CDR3 spans 15 amino acids. Unmatched junction bases numbered 5, after V lost 4 bases and J lost 1 base. From germline, CDR1 is MDHEN and CDR2 SYDVKM.

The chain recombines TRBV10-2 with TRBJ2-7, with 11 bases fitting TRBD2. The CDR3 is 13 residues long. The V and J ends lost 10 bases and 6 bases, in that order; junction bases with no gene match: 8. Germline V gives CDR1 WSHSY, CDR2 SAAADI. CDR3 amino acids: CAKETGTSGEQYF. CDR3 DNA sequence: TGCGCCAAAGAGACCGGGACTAGCGGCGAGCAGTACTTC.

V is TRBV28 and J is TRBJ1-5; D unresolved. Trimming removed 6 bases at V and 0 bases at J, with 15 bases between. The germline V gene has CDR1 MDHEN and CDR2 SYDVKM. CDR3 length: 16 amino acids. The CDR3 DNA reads TGTGCCAGCAGGCAACAGTCGGTCCTTAGCAATCAGCCCCAGCATTTT. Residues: CASRQQSVLSNQPQHF. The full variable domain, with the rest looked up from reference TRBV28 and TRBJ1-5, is DVKVTQSSRYLVKRTGEKVFLECVQDMDHENMFWYRQDPGLGLRLIYFSYDVKMKEKGDIPEGYSVSREKKERFSLILESASTNQTSMYLCASRQQSVLSNQPQHFGDGTRLSIL.

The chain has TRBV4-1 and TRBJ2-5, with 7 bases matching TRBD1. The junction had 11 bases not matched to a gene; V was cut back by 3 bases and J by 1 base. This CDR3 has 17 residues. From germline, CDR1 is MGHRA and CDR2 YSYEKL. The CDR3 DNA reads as TGCGCCAGCAGCCACACGTCAAGAAACAGGGGCCAAGAGACCCAGTACTTC. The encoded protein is CASSHTSRNRGQETQYF.

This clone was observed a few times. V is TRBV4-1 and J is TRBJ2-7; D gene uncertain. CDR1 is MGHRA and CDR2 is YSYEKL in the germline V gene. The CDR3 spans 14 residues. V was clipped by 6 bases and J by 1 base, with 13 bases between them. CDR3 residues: CASSTTRLSYEQYF. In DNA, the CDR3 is TGCGCCAGCAGTACCACCAGGTTATCCTACGAGCAGTACTTC.

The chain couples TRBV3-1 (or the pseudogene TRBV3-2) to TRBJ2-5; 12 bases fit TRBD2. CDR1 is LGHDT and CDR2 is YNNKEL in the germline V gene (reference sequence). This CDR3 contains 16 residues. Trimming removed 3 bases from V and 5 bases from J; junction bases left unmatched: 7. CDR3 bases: TGTGCCAGCAGCCACCCTCTAGCGGGAGGGAGTGAGACCCAGTACTTC. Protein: CASSHPLAGGSETQYF.

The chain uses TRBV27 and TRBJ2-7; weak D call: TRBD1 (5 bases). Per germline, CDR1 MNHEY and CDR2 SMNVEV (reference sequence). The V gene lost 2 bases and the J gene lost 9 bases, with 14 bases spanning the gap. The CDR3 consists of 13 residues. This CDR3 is CASSLDLWGVQYF. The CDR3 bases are TGTGCCAGCAGTTTAGATCTCTGGGGCGTGCAGTACTTC.

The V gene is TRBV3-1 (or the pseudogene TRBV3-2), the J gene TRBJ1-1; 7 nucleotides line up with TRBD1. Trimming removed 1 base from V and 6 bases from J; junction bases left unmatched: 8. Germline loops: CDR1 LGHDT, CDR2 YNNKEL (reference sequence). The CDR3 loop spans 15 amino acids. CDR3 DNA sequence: TGTGCCAGCAGCCAAGGCAGGGGGTCGGCATCTGAAGCTTTCTTT. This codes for CASSQGRGSASEAFF.

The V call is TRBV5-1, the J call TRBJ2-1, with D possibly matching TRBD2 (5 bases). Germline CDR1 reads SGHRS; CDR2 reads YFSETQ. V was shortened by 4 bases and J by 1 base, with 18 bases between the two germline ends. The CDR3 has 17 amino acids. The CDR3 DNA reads TGCGCCAGCAGCCCTGAGGGTCTTCTGAGGTCCTACAATGAGCAGTTCTTC. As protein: CASSPEGLLRSYNEQFF.

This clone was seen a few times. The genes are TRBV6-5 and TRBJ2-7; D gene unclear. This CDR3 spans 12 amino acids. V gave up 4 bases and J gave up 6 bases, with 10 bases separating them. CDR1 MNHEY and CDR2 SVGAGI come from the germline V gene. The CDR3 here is CASSSTWGEQYF. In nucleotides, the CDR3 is TGTGCCAGCAGTTCTACGTGGGGCGAGCAGTACTTC.

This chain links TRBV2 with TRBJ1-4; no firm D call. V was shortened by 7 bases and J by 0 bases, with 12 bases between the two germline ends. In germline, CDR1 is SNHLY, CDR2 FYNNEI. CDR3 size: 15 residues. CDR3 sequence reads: CASKGVASTNEKLFF. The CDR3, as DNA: TGTGCCAGCAAAGGCGTGGCTTCAACTAATGAAAAACTGTTTTTT.

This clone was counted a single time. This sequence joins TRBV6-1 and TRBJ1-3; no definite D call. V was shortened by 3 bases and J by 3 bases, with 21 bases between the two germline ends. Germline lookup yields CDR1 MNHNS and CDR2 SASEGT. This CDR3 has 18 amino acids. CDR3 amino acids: CASSDSGAVGSDGNTIYF. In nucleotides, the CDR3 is TGTGCCAGCAGTGATTCAGGAGCGGTAGGATCGGATGGAAACACCATATATTTT.

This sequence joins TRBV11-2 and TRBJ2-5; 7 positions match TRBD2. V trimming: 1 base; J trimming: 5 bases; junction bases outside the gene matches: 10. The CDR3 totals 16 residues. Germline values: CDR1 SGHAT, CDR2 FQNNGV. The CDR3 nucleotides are TGTGCCAGCAGCTTAGCAATCGGCGGGGGTCAGGAGACCCAGTACTTC. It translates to CASSLAIGGGQETQYF.

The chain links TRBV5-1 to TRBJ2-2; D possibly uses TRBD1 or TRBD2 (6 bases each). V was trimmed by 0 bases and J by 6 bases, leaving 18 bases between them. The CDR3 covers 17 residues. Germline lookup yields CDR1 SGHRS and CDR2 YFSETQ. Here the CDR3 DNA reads TGCGCCAGCAGCTTGGCCAAGGGGGGCGGACAATCCGGGGAGCTGTTTTTT. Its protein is CASSLAKGGGQSGELFF.

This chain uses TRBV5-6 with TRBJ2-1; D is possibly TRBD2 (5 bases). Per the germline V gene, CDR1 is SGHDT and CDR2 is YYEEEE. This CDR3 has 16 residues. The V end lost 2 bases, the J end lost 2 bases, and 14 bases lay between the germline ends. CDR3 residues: CASSLRTPPAYNEQFF. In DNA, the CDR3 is TGTGCCAGCAGCTTAAGGACTCCACCCGCCTACAATGAGCAGTTCTTC.

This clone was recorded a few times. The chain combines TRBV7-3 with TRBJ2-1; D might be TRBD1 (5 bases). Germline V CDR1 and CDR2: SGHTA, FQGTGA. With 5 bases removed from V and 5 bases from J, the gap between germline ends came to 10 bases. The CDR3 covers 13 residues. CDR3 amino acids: CASSTGPNNEQFF. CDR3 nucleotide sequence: TGTGCCAGCAGCACAGGACCGAACAATGAGCAGTTCTTC.

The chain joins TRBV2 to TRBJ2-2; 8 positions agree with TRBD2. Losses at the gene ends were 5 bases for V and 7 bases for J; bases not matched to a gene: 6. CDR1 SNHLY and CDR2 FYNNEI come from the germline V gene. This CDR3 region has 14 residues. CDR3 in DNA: TGTGCCAGCAGTAGGGACGCGGGGGGCGGGGAGCTGTTTTTT. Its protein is CASSRDAGGGELFF.

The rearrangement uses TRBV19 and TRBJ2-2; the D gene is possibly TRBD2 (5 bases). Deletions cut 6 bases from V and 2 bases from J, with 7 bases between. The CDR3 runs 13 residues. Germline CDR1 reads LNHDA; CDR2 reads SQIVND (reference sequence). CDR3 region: CASRAGNTGELFF. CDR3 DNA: TGTGCCAGTAGGGCGGGCAACACCGGGGAGCTGTTTTTT.

CDR3 protein: CAWSVGRAGGEKLFF. In DNA, the CDR3 is TGTGCCTGGAGTGTAGGGCGGGCAGGGGGCGAAAAACTGTTTTTT. This chain uses TRBV30 with TRBJ1-4, with 8 bases matching TRBD1. V shed 0 bases, J shed 8 bases, and the junction held 8 bases outside the gene matches. CDR3 size: 15 residues. Per the germline V gene, CDR1 is GTSNPN and CDR2 is SVGIG (reference sequence).

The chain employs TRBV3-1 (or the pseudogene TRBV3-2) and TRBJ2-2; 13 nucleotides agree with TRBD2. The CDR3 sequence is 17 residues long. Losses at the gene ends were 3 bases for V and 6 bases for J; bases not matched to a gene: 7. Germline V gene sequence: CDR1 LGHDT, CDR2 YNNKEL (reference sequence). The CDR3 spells CASSHLGLAGWAGELFF. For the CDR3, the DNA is TGTGCCAGCAGCCATTTGGGACTAGCGGGATGGGCCGGGGAGCTGTTTTTT.

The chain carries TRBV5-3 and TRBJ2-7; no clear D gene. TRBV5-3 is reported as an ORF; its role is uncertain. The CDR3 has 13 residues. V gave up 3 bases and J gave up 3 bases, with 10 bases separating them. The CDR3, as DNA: TGTGCCAGAAGCTGCCGTGGTGTCTACGAGCAGTACTTC. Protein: CARSCRGVYEQYF.

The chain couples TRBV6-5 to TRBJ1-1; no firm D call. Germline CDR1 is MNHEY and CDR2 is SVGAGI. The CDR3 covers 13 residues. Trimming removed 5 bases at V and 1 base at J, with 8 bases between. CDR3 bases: TGTGCCAGCAGTCCCTTCGGGAACACTGAAGCTTTCTTT. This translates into CASSPFGNTEAFF.

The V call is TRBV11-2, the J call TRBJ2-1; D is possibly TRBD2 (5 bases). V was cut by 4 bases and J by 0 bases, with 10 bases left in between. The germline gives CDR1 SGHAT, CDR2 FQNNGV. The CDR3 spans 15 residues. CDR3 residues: CASSSGLDSYNEQFF. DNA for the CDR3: TGTGCCAGCAGCTCTGGACTCGACTCCTACAATGAGCAGTTCTTC.

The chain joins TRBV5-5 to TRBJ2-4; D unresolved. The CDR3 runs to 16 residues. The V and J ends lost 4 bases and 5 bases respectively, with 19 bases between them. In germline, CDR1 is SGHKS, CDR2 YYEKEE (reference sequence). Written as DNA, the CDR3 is TGTGCCAGCAGCCCCCGCTCGGGTGGCTCGCAAAACATTCAGTACTTC. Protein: CASSPRSGGSQNIQYF.